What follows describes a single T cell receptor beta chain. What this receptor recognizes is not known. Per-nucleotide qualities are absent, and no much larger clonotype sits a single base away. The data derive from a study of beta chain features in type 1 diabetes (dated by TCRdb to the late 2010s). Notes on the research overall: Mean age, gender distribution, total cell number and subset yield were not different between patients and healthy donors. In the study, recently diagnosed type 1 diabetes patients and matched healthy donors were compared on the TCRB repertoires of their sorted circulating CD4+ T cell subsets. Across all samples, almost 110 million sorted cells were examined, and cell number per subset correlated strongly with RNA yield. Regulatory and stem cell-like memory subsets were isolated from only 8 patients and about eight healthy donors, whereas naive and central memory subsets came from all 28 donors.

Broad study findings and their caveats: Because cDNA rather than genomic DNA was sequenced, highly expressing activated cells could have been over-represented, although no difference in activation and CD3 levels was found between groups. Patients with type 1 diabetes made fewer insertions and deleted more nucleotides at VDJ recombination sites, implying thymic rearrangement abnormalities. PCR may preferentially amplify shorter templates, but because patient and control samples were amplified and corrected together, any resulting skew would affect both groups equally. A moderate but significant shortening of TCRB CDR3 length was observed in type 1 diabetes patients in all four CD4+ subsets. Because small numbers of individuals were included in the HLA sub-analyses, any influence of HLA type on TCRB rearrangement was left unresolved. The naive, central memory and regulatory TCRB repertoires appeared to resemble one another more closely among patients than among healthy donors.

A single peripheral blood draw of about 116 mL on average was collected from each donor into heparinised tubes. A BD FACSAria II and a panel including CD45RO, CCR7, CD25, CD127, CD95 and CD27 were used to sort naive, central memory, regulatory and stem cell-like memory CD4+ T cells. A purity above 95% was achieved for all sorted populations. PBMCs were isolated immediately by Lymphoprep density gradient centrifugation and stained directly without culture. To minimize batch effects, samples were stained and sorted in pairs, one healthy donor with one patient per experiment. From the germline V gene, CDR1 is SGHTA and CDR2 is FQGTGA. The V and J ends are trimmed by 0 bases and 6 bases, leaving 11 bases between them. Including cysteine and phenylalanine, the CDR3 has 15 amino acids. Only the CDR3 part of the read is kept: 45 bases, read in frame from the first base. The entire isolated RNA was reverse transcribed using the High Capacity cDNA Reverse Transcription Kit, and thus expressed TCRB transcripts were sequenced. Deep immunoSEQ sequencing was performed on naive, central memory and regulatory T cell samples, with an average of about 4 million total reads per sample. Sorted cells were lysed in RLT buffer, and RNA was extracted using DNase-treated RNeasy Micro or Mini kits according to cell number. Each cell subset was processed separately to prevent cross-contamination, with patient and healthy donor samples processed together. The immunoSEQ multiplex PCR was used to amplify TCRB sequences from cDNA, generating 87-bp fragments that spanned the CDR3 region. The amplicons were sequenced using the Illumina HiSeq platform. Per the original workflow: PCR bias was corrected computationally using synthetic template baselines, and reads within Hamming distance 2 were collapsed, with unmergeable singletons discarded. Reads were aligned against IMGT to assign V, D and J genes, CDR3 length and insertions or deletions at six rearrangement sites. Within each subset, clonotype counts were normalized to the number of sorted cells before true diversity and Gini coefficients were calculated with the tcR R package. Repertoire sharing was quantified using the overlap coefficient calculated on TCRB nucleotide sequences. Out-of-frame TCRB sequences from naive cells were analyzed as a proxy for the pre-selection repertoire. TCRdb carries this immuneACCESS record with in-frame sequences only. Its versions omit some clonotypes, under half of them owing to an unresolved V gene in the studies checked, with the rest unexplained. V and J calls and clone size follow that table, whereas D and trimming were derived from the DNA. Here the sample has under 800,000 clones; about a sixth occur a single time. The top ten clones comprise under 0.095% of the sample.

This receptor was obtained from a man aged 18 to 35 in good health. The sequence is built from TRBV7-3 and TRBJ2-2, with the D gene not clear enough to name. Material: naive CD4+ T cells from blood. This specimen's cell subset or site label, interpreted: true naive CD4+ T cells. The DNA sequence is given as TGTGCCAGCAGCTTAACGGGAAGGGTGCCCGGGGAGCTGTTTTTT. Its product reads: CASSLTGRVPGELFF.